Following are 18 T cell receptor beta chains from one sample sequenced in a study of blood T cells in healthy people across ages. Then a second PCR, running about 7 to 11 cycles, was carried out with a sample-barcoded 5' primer and a J-beta primer mix. Via MiXCR, TCRdb re-called the 5' RACE reads, giving one row per CDR3 protein. The data hold approximately 850,000 distinct CDR3 sequences, with 40% to 50% observed a single time. Input material: blood. The source is a man in his 60s in good health.

This chain links TRBV5-1 with TRBJ2-5; D uncertain. The length of the CDR3 is 13 residues. V was trimmed by 0 bases and J by 5 bases, leaving 8 bases between them. Germline CDR1 SGHRS, CDR2 YFSETQ. The CDR3 loop is CASSLVPRETQYF. The CDR3 nucleotides read TGCGCCAGCAGCTTGGTACCCAGGGAGACCCAGTACTTC.

The chain carries TRBV4-3 and TRBJ2-4, with a possible D match to TRBD1 (5 bases). The CDR3 runs 14 residues. The germline V and J ends were trimmed by 0 bases and 8 bases, with 11 bases remaining between them. Germline assignment: CDR1 LGHNA and CDR2 YSLEER. The CDR3 DNA follows: TGCGCCAGCAGCCAAGAAAGAACAGGAGACATTCAGTACTTC. Its translation is CASSQERTGDIQYF.

The genes are TRBV30 and TRBJ1-1; D is unclear. The germline gives CDR1 GTSNPN, CDR2 SVGIG (reference sequence). CDR3 length equals 11 residues. The V end was cut by 4 bases, the J end by 0 bases, with 3 bases between. The CDR3 loop reads CAWTVNTEAFF. CDR3 bases: TGTGCCTGGACAGTGAACACTGAAGCTTTCTTT.

This clonotype was counted once. Here the CDR3 reads CASRPAGDYNEQYF. The CDR3 DNA reads as TGTGCCAGCAGACCAGCGGGGGACTACAATGAGCAGTACTTC. The chain combines TRBV6-2 or TRBV6-3 with TRBJ2-1, with 8 bases aligning to TRBD2. The J call may be mistaken, given a closer DNA end match to TRBJ2-7. The CDR3 totals 14 residues. Germline V CDR1 and CDR2: MNHEY, SVGEGT.

The chain carries TRBV5-5 and TRBJ1-2; 8 bases fit TRBD1. V trimming: 3 bases; J trimming: 8 bases; junction bases outside the gene matches: 6. CDR1 and CDR2 from the germline V gene are SGHKS and YYEKEE (reference sequence). The CDR3 is 13 residues long. As DNA, the CDR3 is TGTGCCAGCAGCTCTCAGACAGGGGAGGGCTACACCTTC. It specifies CASSSQTGEGYTF.

V gene TRBV6-2 or TRBV6-3 combines with J gene TRBJ1-1; 11 positions agree with TRBD1. This CDR3 comprises 17 residues. Trimming cost V 4 bases and J 4 bases; bases outside gene matches: 11. Germline V gives CDR1 MNHEY, CDR2 SVGEGT. CDR3 loop: CASSWDRGSATGTEAFF. The CDR3 DNA is TGTGCCAGCAGTTGGGACAGGGGGTCCGCAACGGGCACTGAAGCTTTCTTT.

The V and J genes are TRBV12-5 and TRBJ2-2; 11 nucleotides agree with TRBD1. This CDR3 region has 14 residues. The germline V gene has CDR1 LGHNT and CDR2 FRNRAP. V was pared by 5 bases and J by 6 bases, with 2 bases of the junction left unmatched. The CDR3 DNA reads as TGTGCTAGTGGTATGGGACAGGGGGCCGGGGAGCTGTTTTTT. Its translation: CASGMGQGAGELFF.

This clonotype was seen only a few times. V is TRBV5-1 and J is TRBJ2-7, with 9 positions matching TRBD1. The ends lost 1 base at V and 2 bases at J; junction bases unmatched: 1. CDR3 size: 14 residues. The germline CDR1 and CDR2 sequences are SGHRS and YFSETQ. CDR3 DNA sequence: TGCGCCAGCAGCTTGTGGGACAGGGCCTACGAGCAGTACTTC. This encodes CASSLWDRAYEQYF.

The chain carries TRBV7-2 and TRBJ2-5, with 7 bases fitting TRBD1. J gave up 1 base and V 4 bases, and 9 bases lay outside the gene matches. The CDR3 has 16 residues. Germline V CDR1 and CDR2: SGHTA, FQGNSA. The CDR3 coding sequence is TGTGCCAGCAGCTCCGGACTCTCAGGGGGCCAAGAGACCCAGTACTTC. Its protein is CASSSGLSGGQETQYF.

This chain connects TRBV5-4 to TRBJ2-1; 9 bases match TRBD2. The V and J ends lost 3 bases and 8 bases, in that order; junction bases with no gene match: 12. CDR1 and CDR2 (germline): SGHNT, YYREEE (reference sequence). This CDR3 has 16 residues. The CDR3 loop is CASSSAGRGGRDEQFF. The CDR3 nucleotides read TGTGCCAGCAGCTCCGCCGGGCGGGGGGGCCGCGATGAGCAGTTCTTC.

The chain has TRBV6-1 and TRBJ2-3, with 8 bases fitting TRBD2. V lost 4 bases and J lost 4; bases outside the gene matches: 19. Per the germline V gene, CDR1 is MNHNS and CDR2 is SASEGT. The CDR3 has 19 residues. The CDR3 loop is CASSAKSKTSGGRADTQYF. CDR3 DNA: TGTGCCAGCAGTGCCAAATCCAAAACTAGCGGCGGGCGGGCAGATACGCAGTATTTT.

The chain has TRBV4-1 and TRBJ2-6; perhaps TRBD2 as D (5 bases). The CDR3 extends over 18 amino acids. Deletions cut 0 bases from V and 0 bases from J, with 12 bases between. Germline lookup yields CDR1 MGHRA and CDR2 YSYEKL. As DNA, the CDR3 is TGCGCCAGCAGCCAAGATCCCTTCGGGATCTCTGGGGCCAACGTCCTGACTTTC. Protein: CASSQDPFGISGANVLTF.

The genes are TRBV5-1 and TRBJ2-7, with TRBD1 matching 8 bases. Germline CDR1 reads SGHRS; CDR2 reads YFSETQ. With 1 base clipped from V and 5 bases from J, the junction kept 5 bases outside the gene matches. CDR3 size: 14 residues. The CDR3 reads CASSLQGATDEQYF. The CDR3 region has the DNA TGCGCCAGCAGCTTGCAGGGGGCGACCGACGAGCAGTACTTC.

V is TRBV3-1 and J is TRBJ2-1; weak D call: TRBD2 (6 bases). Trimming removed 7 bases from V and 4 bases from J, with 17 bases in between. CDR3 length equals 15 residues. The germline V gene has CDR1 LGHDT and CDR2 YNNKEL (reference sequence). CDR3 amino acids: CASTRRSGEYNEQFF. CDR3 nucleotides: TGTGCCAGCACCCGCAGGTCGGGGGAATACAATGAGCAGTTCTTC.

This sequence joins TRBV4-1 and TRBJ2-5; 9 bases match TRBD1. The V and J ends lost 0 bases and 11 bases, in that order; junction bases with no gene match: 13. The CDR3 spans 16 residues. The germline V gene has CDR1 MGHRA and CDR2 YSYEKL. The CDR3 nucleotides read TGCGCCAGCAGCCAAGATCGGACAGGGGCTTCCAATGAGCAGTACTTC. Translating it yields CASSQDRTGASNEQYF.

This chain uses TRBV27 with TRBJ1-2, with 8 bases fitting TRBD1. J gave up 1 base and V 5 bases, and 6 bases lay outside the gene matches. The germline V gene has CDR1 MNHEY and CDR2 SMNVEV (reference sequence). The CDR3 runs to 15 residues. The CDR3 region has the DNA TGTGCCAGCAGTCCGCAGGGGGCCTATAACTATGGCTACACCTTC. Its translation: CASSPQGAYNYGYTF.

Worth noting for this clonotype: The junction departs from the called germline gene at one end, perhaps through a read error. The gene calls are TRBV2 and TRBJ2-5, with 7 bases aligning to TRBD2. CDR3 length: 14 residues. Germline V gene lookup returns CDR1 SNHLY and CDR2 FYNNEI. DNA of the CDR3: TGTGTCAGCAGCAGCAGCGGGGTCCAAGAGACCCAGTACTTC. Translation: CVSSSSGVQETQYF.

This rearrangement joins TRBV6-5 to TRBJ2-1; 9 bases agree with TRBD2. This CDR3 has 13 amino acids. V shed 6 bases and J 12 bases; nucleotides not matched to a gene: 9. Germline loops: CDR1 MNHEY, CDR2 SVGAGI. Written as DNA, the CDR3 is TGTGCCAGCAGGCCAACTAGCGGGCGAGGGCAGTTCTTC. It codes for CASRPTSGRGQFF.